The clone carrying this T cell receptor beta chain was picked up many times. The target antigen is unknown. This sample is part of a study of T cells in Graves' hyperthyroidism and ophthalmopathy. Overall study results and limits: A model built on 13 V-J features separated ophthalmopathy from stable hyperthyroidism.

Germline trimming cut 3 bases from V and 7 bases from J; bases unmatched to any gene: 16. Germline CDR1 reads SEHNR; CDR2 reads FQNEAQ (reference sequence). CDR3 length equals 19 residues. Amplification of TCR beta CDR3 regions was performed using RNA transcripts as template. During a first-round RT-PCR of the TCR CDR3, the HTBI primer set was used. A single record per CDR3 protein comes from TCRdb applying MiXCR to the multiplex PCR reads. The sample shows 300,000 to 400,000 distinct CDR3 sequences, more than 14% of them seen only once. The TCR originated in a woman in her twenties or thirties with Graves' ophthalmopathy. The sample was blood. The genes are TRBV7-9 and TRBJ2-1; 12 bases agree with TRBD1. The CDR3 loop is CASSFFFQAGQGAGNEQFF. CDR3 nucleotides: TGTGCCAGCAGCTTCTTTTTTCAGGCGGGACAGGGGGCCGGTAATGAGCAGTTCTTC.